This record covers a single T cell receptor (beta chain). What it binds is not known. Thyroid surgery had not been preceded by any treatment in any patient. This sample was taken from a study of metastatic and nonmetastatic thyroid tumors. About the research overall: Repertoire data that came from the blood and tumor or nodule tissue of malignant and benign thyroid patients were compared.

CDR3 length equals 17 residues. Germline-derived CDR1 and CDR2 are DFQATT and SNEGSKA (reference sequence). Trimming took 0 bases from V and 0 from J, leaving 12 bases between them. Points from the study as a whole: Relative to benign nodules, malignant thyroid tumors were reportedly characterized by significantly elevated TCR beta diversity in blood and tumor.

Authors' processing steps: Using the CDR3 differences seen across clinicopathological groups, the authors built a distant-metastasis classifier for papillary thyroid cancer, which was meant to discriminate distant-metastatic patients. With MiXCR, TCRdb reprocessed the PCR reads. For this entry, the V and J calls and clone size follow TCRdb and not the study's own pipeline. The repertoire holds 35,000 to 50,000 clones, less than 5% seen once, with around a tenth in the top ten. The chain recombines TRBV20-1 with TRBJ1-6; D is unclear. Sequencing was performed on blood. The origin of this receptor is a female donor with papillary thyroid cancer or a benign thyroid nodule (not recorded which). Some clones in this sample may be carry-over from other donors' samples. CDR3 loop: CSARDFPFSSYNSPLHF. DNA for the CDR3: TGCAGTGCTAGAGATTTTCCATTTAGCTCCTATAATTCACCCCTCCACTTT.